The subject of this entry is one TCR beta chain. Antigen: not known. These data belong to a study of T cell responses to AZD1222 COVID-19 vaccine. This CDR3 region has 14 residues. Germline assignment: CDR1 SGHDT and CDR2 YYEEEE. With 4 bases clipped from V and 4 bases from J, the junction kept 5 bases outside the gene matches. Broader study findings: Repertoires were sampled only after the peak T cell response.

This table comes from immunoSEQ multiplex PCR, and its TCRdb copy is limited to in-frame clones, with some not included. The sample carries tens of thousands of clones, around 90% recorded once. The clonotype comes from an adult who received the AZD1222 COVID-19 vaccine. The specimen comprised peripheral blood, sampled 28 days after the second AZD1222 dose. The chain recombines TRBV5-6 with TRBJ1-1; 9 bases fit TRBD1. CDR3 DNA: TGTGCCAGCAGCAGGACAGGGGCCGGCACTGAAGCTTTCTTT. This gives the protein CASSRTGAGTEAFF.